The 30 T cell receptor beta chains below come from one sample, sequenced in a study of cytomegalovirus exposure and HLA in healthy donors. Amplification used 60 Vbeta primers and 13 Jbeta primers. The data were produced by immunoSEQ multiplex PCR, yet TCRdb's version contains in-frame clones alone and is incomplete. The data show more than 150,000 clones, roughly 75% seen once. The specimen was PBMCs. Receptors originate from a woman between 40 and 50 years old in good health and CMV-seropositive.

V usage is TRBV2 and J usage is TRBJ2-2, with D perhaps TRBD1 (8 bases). Trimming shortened V by 4 bases and J by 4 bases, and 16 bases separated the two germline ends. This CDR3 is built from 16 residues. The germline CDR1 and CDR2 sequences are SNHLY and FYNNEI. CDR3 loop: CASSGNRGGGTGELFF. The CDR3 DNA reads as TGTGCCAGCAGTGGGAACAGGGGGGGAGGCACCGGGGAGCTGTTTTTT.

The V and J genes are TRBV11-2 and TRBJ2-7, with D possibly matching TRBD1 (5 bases). The CDR3 runs 13 residues. V lost 5 bases, J lost 2 bases, and 10 bases lay in between. Per germline, CDR1 SGHAT and CDR2 FQNNGV. Written as DNA, the CDR3 is TGTGCCAGCAGCCCCAGGGTTACCTACGAGCAGTACTTC. This codes for CASSPRVTYEQYF.

This clone was observed a handful of times. The genes are TRBV5-1 and TRBJ2-3; maybe TRBD1 (6 bases). The CDR3 is 14 residues long. Trimming took off 2 bases at V and 7 bases at J, with 14 bases between the two ends. Germline loops: CDR1 SGHRS, CDR2 YFSETQ. The CDR3 coding sequence is TGCGCCAGCAGCTTCACCCCAGGGGCGAATACGCAGTATTTT. This translates into CASSFTPGANTQYF. The full variable domain, rest sourced from reference TRBV5-1 and TRBJ2-3, is KAGVTQTPRYLIKTRGQQVTLSCSPISGHRSVSWYQQTPGQGLQFLFEYFSETQRNKGNFPGRFSGRQFSNSRSEMNVSTLELGDSALYLCASSFTPGANTQYFGPGTRLTVL.

The sample holds a few counts of this clone. The chain uses TRBV11-3 and TRBJ2-3, with 9 nucleotides matching TRBD2. After removal of 3 bases from V and 0 bases from J, the junction contained 1 base not matched to a gene. Germline CDR1 SGHNT, CDR2 YENEEA. This CDR3 has 15 amino acids. The chain's CDR3 is CASSFSGRSTDTQYF. CDR3 nucleotides: TGTGCCAGCAGCTTCAGCGGGAGGAGCACAGATACGCAGTATTTT.

The chain employs TRBV19 and TRBJ2-2, with 9 bases fitting TRBD1. Trimming took 5 bases from V and 3 from J; bases not matched to a gene: 7. CDR1 and CDR2 from the germline V gene are LNHDA and SQIVND (reference sequence). The CDR3 extends over 16 amino acids. Here the CDR3 DNA reads TGTGCCAGTAGTTCAGGACAGGGGACGTACACCGGGGAGCTGTTTTTT. This gives the protein CASSSGQGTYTGELFF.

The V call is TRBV28, the J call TRBJ1-3; D unclear. Between the trimmed V and J ends, which lost 3 bases and 4 bases, there was a span of 13 bases. The V gene's germline CDR1 is MDHEN and CDR2 SYDVKM. The CDR3 is 15 residues long. The CDR3 loop is CASSLAEARGNTIYF. The CDR3 DNA reads as TGTGCCAGCAGTTTGGCGGAGGCGCGGGGAAACACCATATATTTT.

The chain combines TRBV4-2 with TRBJ1-6; tentatively, D is TRBD1 (6 bases). This CDR3 is built from 18 residues. Germline V gene data show CDR1 as LGHNA and CDR2 as YNFKEQ. Between the trimmed V and J ends, which lost 0 bases and 5 bases, there was a span of 17 bases. CDR3 in DNA: TGTGCCAGCAGCCAAGATCAGGGGCAGGGGATTAATAATTCACCCCTCCACTTT. Translated, it gives CASSQDQGQGINNSPLHF.

The CDR3 sequence is CASSLAVSSVINEQYF. CDR3 nucleotides: TGTGCCAGCAGCTTGGCCGTGTCTTCGGTCATCAACGAGCAGTACTTC. The rearrangement links TRBV5-8 to TRBJ2-7; D unresolved. Between the trimmed V and J ends, which lost 0 bases and 5 bases, there was a span of 18 bases. This CDR3 region has 16 residues. CDR1 and CDR2 (germline): SGHTS, YDEGEE.

This chain links TRBV5-4 with TRBJ2-1; TRBD2 matches at 8 bases. This CDR3 has 15 residues. V gave up 0 bases and J gave up 7 bases; unmatched junction bases: 6. The germline gives CDR1 SGHNT, CDR2 YYREEE (reference sequence). The CDR3 region has the DNA TGTGCCAGCAGCTTGGACGGGAGGGCGGGGAATGAGCAGTTCTTC. Encoded protein: CASSLDGRAGNEQFF.

This clone was counted between two and nine times. This sequence joins TRBV27 and TRBJ2-1; 12 nucleotides agree with TRBD2. The CDR3 contains 19 residues. Germline V gene sequence: CDR1 MNHEY, CDR2 SMNVEV (reference sequence). V shed 5 bases and J 0 bases; nucleotides not matched to a gene: 11. The CDR3 region has the DNA TGTGCCAGCAGTCCCTGGTCTAGCGGGAGGGCCGGCTCCTACAATGAGCAGTTCTTC. This sequence encodes CASSPWSSGRAGSYNEQFF.

The chain combines TRBV5-1 with TRBJ2-5, with TRBD2 identical over 10 bases. In germline, CDR1 is SGHRS, CDR2 YFSETQ. The V gene end was trimmed by 4 bases and the J gene end by 2 bases; junction bases not matched to a gene: 5. The CDR3 runs to 15 residues. CDR3 DNA sequence: TGCGCCAGCAGCCGGACTAGCGGAGAGCAAGAGACCCAGTACTTC. This codes for CASSRTSGEQETQYF.

This chain uses TRBV7-9 with TRBJ2-7, with TRBD1 identical over 8 bases. Germline V gives CDR1 SEHNR, CDR2 FQNEAQ (reference sequence). This CDR3 region has 14 residues. Unmatched junction bases numbered 3, after V lost 2 bases and J lost 3 bases. The CDR3 nucleotides are TGTGCCAGCAGCTTATCAACAGGGGGCTACGAGCAGTACTTC. Residues: CASSLSTGGYEQYF.

This rearrangement joins TRBV7-2 to TRBJ1-1; the D is unclear. The V gene lost 4 bases and the J gene lost 0 bases, with 15 bases spanning the gap. Germline CDR1 and CDR2: SGHTA and FQGNSA. This CDR3 is built from 16 residues. The CDR3 coding sequence is TGTGCCAGCAGCTCAAGTGGGCGATATGTGAACACTGAAGCTTTCTTT. Residues: CASSSSGRYVNTEAFF.

V usage is TRBV7-8 and J usage is TRBJ2-7; 13 bases are a match to TRBD2. Germline V gene sequence: CDR1 SGHVS, CDR2 FQNEAQ. CDR3 length equals 17 residues. Losses at the gene ends were 0 bases for V and 2 bases for J; bases not matched to a gene: 4. CDR3 residues: CASSLAVLAGGPYEQYF. The CDR3 DNA follows: TGTGCCAGCAGCTTAGCCGTACTAGCGGGAGGGCCCTACGAGCAGTACTTC.

This clone was picked up a small number of times. V and J are TRBV30 and TRBJ1-5, with TRBD1 matching 7 bases. Germline V gene data show CDR1 as GTSNPN and CDR2 as SVGIG (reference sequence). The length of the CDR3 is 14 residues. V lost 2 bases and J lost 5; bases outside the gene matches: 6. The CDR3 nucleotides read TGTGCCTGGAGTCGCGGGACAGCAGATCAGCCCCAGCATTTT. Translation gives CAWSRGTADQPQHF.

This clone was detected only a few times. This chain joins TRBV4-2 and TRBJ1-5; D might be TRBD1 (6 bases). CDR1 is LGHNA, CDR2 YNFKEQ, per germline. Trimming removed 5 bases at V and 6 bases at J, with 14 bases between. The CDR3 length is 14 residues. As DNA, the CDR3 is TGTGCCAGCAGCTTGGGGGGGGCTGGTCAGCCCCAGCATTTT. Translated, it gives CASSLGGAGQPQHF.

The chain uses TRBV2 and TRBJ2-5, with 10 positions matching TRBD2. The better agreement between TRBJ2-7 and the DNA end casts doubt on the J call. Germline-derived CDR1 and CDR2 are SNHLY and FYNNEI. CDR3 length equals 19 residues. CDR3 nucleotides: TGTGCCAGCAGGGAGCGCCAGCGGGAGGGACTGAGTGACGCCTACGAGCAGTACTTC. Translation gives CASRERQREGLSDAYEQYF.

The genes are TRBV30 and TRBJ1-5; 7 nucleotides line up with TRBD1. This CDR3 is built from 15 residues. In germline, CDR1 is GTSNPN, CDR2 SVGIG (reference sequence). The junction had 10 bases not matched to a gene; V was cut back by 1 base and J by 7 bases. CDR3 sequence reads: CAWSAGQRDGQPQHF. The CDR3 region has the DNA TGTGCCTGGAGTGCGGGACAGAGAGATGGACAGCCCCAGCATTTT.

This clone was picked up one time. CDR3 sequence reads: CASSLGGQGGVEQYF. The CDR3 nucleotides read TGTGCCAGCAGTTTAGGGGGACAGGGGGGGGTGGAGCAGTACTTC. The V call is TRBV28, the J call TRBJ2-7; the match to TRBD1 covers 11 bases. CDR1 and CDR2 (germline): MDHEN, SYDVKM. The CDR3 extends over 15 amino acids. V shed 2 bases and J 7 bases; nucleotides not matched to a gene: 7.

This clone occurred a few times. This chain links TRBV2 with TRBJ2-1; 12 bases align to TRBD2. CDR1 is SNHLY and CDR2 is FYNNEI in the germline V gene. The CDR3 consists of 15 residues. The trim removed 6 bases at V and 3 bases at J, leaving 3 bases unmatched. The DNA of the CDR3 is TGTGCCAGCAGGCCGACTAGCGGGGGCTACAATGAGCAGTTCTTC. Translating gives CASRPTSGGYNEQFF.

V and J are TRBV15 and TRBJ2-1, with 10 bases matching TRBD1. Germline CDR1 LNHNV, CDR2 YYDKDF (reference sequence). The trim removed 4 bases at V and 7 bases at J, leaving 7 bases unmatched. The CDR3 contains 15 residues. CDR3: CATSTRDRGANEQFF. In DNA form, the CDR3 reads TGTGCCACCAGCACCCGGGACAGGGGTGCGAATGAGCAGTTCTTC.

CDR3 region: CASSPDRGQNEQFF. The CDR3 bases are TGTGCCAGCAGTCCGGACAGGGGGCAAAATGAGCAGTTCTTC. The V and J genes are TRBV6-5 and TRBJ2-1, with 11 bases that match TRBD1. This CDR3 spans 14 amino acids. Germline CDR1 MNHEY, CDR2 SVGAGI. J gave up 7 bases and V 5 bases, and 4 bases lay outside the gene matches.

The rearrangement links TRBV27 to TRBJ2-7; 8 positions agree with TRBD2. CDR1 and CDR2 from the germline V gene are MNHEY and SMNVEV (reference sequence). The CDR3 loop spans 13 amino acids. V lost 6 bases to trimming and J lost 4 bases; unmatched junction nucleotides: 5. The DNA for the CDR3 is TGTGCCAGCAGACCGGGAGGGCCTTACGAGCAGTACTTC. This translates into CASRPGGPYEQYF.

The genes are TRBV6-5 and TRBJ1-1, with D maybe TRBD1 (6 bases). V gave up 1 base and J gave up 3 bases, with 6 bases separating them. The CDR3 runs to 13 residues. The V gene's germline CDR1 is MNHEY and CDR2 SVGAGI. CDR3 protein: CASSYYRDTEAFF. The CDR3 DNA follows: TGTGCCAGCAGTTACTACAGGGACACTGAAGCTTTCTTT.

The chain has TRBV10-3 and TRBJ2-1; 8 bases line up with TRBD1. CDR1 and CDR2 from the germline V gene are ENHRY and SYGVKD. CDR3 size: 14 residues. J lost 12 bases, V lost 5 bases, and 12 bases had no gene match. The CDR3 nucleotides are TGTGCCATCAGTCCCGGACAGGGACGGGAAGGGCAGTTCTTC. Its translation is CAISPGQGREGQFF.

The chain is built from TRBV14 and TRBJ1-3; no clear D gene. The germline V gene encodes CDR1 SGHDN and CDR2 FVKESK. The CDR3 is 16 residues long. The V end lost 5 bases, the J end lost 0 bases, and 14 bases lay between the germline ends. The CDR3 DNA is TGTGCCAGCAGCGGCGGATTCGGCCTCTCTGGAAACACCATATATTTT. Protein sequence: CASSGGFGLSGNTIYF.

The chain is built from TRBV29-1 and TRBJ1-1, with D possibly matching TRBD1 (5 bases). CDR1 and CDR2 (germline): SQVTM, ANQGSEA. V gave up 7 bases and J gave up 0 bases, with 9 bases separating them. CDR3 length: 12 residues. This chain's CDR3 is CSGGGVNTEAFF. The CDR3 coding sequence is TGCAGCGGGGGAGGGGTGAACACTGAAGCTTTCTTT.

The chain carries TRBV4-1 and TRBJ2-1, with a weak D call TRBD2 (5 bases). The V end was cut by 1 base, the J end by 8 bases, with 18 bases between. This CDR3 contains 16 residues. Germline V gene sequence: CDR1 MGHRA, CDR2 YSYEKL. This CDR3 reads CASSQVTRPGSHEQFF. The CDR3 coding sequence is TGCGCCAGCAGCCAAGTTACTAGGCCGGGGAGCCATGAGCAGTTCTTC.

The V and J genes are TRBV7-2 and TRBJ1-2, with D perhaps matching TRBD1 (6 bases). Germline CDR1 is SGHTA and CDR2 is FQGNSA. The CDR3 length is 13 residues. V was trimmed by 5 bases and J by 4 bases, leaving 11 bases between them. The CDR3 region has the DNA TGTGCCAGCAGCCGGACAGCTGTCTATGGCTACACCTTC. Protein: CASSRTAVYGYTF.

The gene calls are TRBV7-9 and TRBJ2-1; 7 positions match TRBD2. The germline V gene has CDR1 SEHNR and CDR2 FQNEAQ (reference sequence). Unmatched junction bases numbered 4, after V lost 1 base and J lost 7 bases. This CDR3 has 14 amino acids. The CDR3 reads CASSLGIAGNEQFF. In DNA form, the CDR3 reads TGTGCCAGCAGCTTAGGGATAGCGGGTAATGAGCAGTTCTTC.